The rows below give T cell receptor beta chains drawn from one sample of a study of T cell responses to AZD1222 COVID-19 vaccine. The assay was immunoSEQ multiplex PCR, and TCRdb's table has in-frame clones only and misses some. Of 140,000 to 150,000 clones in the sample, 92% were seen once. The sequencing here drew on peripheral blood, taken 28 days after the second AZD1222 dose. The receptors originated from an adult who received the AZD1222 COVID-19 vaccine. CDR3s include the opening cysteine and the closing phenylalanine or tryptophan. A D gene is named only where the DNA matches it firmly. Size tells how often a clone was seen (once, few, many) or the class of an expanded clone, and some rows leave it out.

V gene	clone size	CDR3 length	D gene	J gene	CDR3 DNA	CDR3 protein
TRBV5-8	once	15	NA	TRBJ1-1	TGTGCCAGCAGATCAGGGTCACGGGAGAACACTGAAGCTTTCTTT	CASRSGSRENTEAFF
TRBV28	NA	12	NA	TRBJ1-2	TGTGCCAGCAGTTTGCCAGAGTATGGCTACACCTTC	CASSLPEYGYTF
TRBV28	NA	16	TRBD1	TRBJ2-7	TGTGCCAGCAGGTTCACCGGGACAGTCGATTCCTACGAGCAGTACTTC	CASRFTGTVDSYEQYF
TRBV18	NA	13	NA	TRBJ2-7	TGTGCCAGCTCACCGTCTCGAGAGTTGGAGCAGTACTTC	CASSPSRELEQYF
TRBV11-2	NA	13	NA	TRBJ2-1	TGTGCCAGCAGCTTAGTTAGACGGGGAGAGCAGTTCTTC	CASSLVRRGEQFF
TRBV4-1	once	16	NA	TRBJ1-2	TGCGCCAGCAGCCAAGTTGGAGTCGGCCAGGCCGATGGCTACACCTTC	CASSQVGVGQADGYTF
TRBV10-3	NA	17	TRBD2	TRBJ2-3	TGTGCCATCAGTTCCAATAGCGGGAGGGGGGCCACAGATACGCAGTATTTT	CAISSNSGRGATDTQYF
TRBV7-2	NA	19	TRBD1	TRBJ2-6	TGTGCCAGCAGCGAAGCCGGGACAGTATTCCTCTCTGGGGCCAACGTCCTGACTTTC	CASSEAGTVFLSGANVLTF
TRBV7-2	NA	15	TRBD1	TRBJ2-1	TGTGCCAGCAGCGCCCGACAGGGTTCCTACAATGAGCAGTTCTTC	CASSARQGSYNEQFF
TRBV28	NA	14	NA	TRBJ1-2	TGTGCCAGCAGTTTGGCCAGGGGAATTTATGGCTACACCTTC	CASSLARGIYGYTF
TRBV6-2/TRBV6-3	NA	16	NA	TRBJ2-3	TGTGCCAGCAGTTACTCGGAGCGTCCTGGCACAGATACGCAGTATTTT	CASSYSERPGTDTQYF
TRBV6-5	NA	15	NA	TRBJ1-6	TGTGCCAGCACCCCAGTAGGGGAGGGGACTTCACCCCTCCACTTT	CASTPVGEGTSPLHF
TRBV5-6	NA	16	NA	TRBJ2-2	TGTGCCAGCACCGGAGCAGGGCGGCGGGCAACCGGGGAGCTGTTTTTT	CASTGAGRRATGELFF
TRBV24-1	NA	17	TRBD1	TRBJ2-3	TGTGCCACCAGTGAACCCCCCGGACAGGGAAGCACAGATACGCAGTATTTT	CATSEPPGQGSTDTQYF
TRBV3-1/TRBV3-2	NA	14	NA	TRBJ1-1	TGTGCCAGCAGCCACCACGGCTCGAACACTGAAGCTTTCTTT	CASSHHGSNTEAFF
TRBV5-1	NA	15	TRBD1	TRBJ1-1	TGCGCCAGCAGCTTAGGGGACAGTATGAACACTGAAGCTTTCTTT	CASSLGDSMNTEAFF
TRBV19	NA	16	TRBD1	TRBJ2-7	TGTGCCAGTAGTACAGGGGCCCGACAGGGGGCCTACGAGCAGTACTTC	CASSTGARQGAYEQYF
TRBV2	NA	16	NA	TRBJ1-5	TGTGCCAGCAGTGAAGCGCTTGGCCTGGTGAATCAGCCCCAGCATTTT	CASSEALGLVNQPQHF
TRBV5-4	NA	16	TRBD2	TRBJ2-5	TGTGCCAGCAGCCCAACCCGACTAGCGGGAGTGGAGACCCAGTACTTC	CASSPTRLAGVETQYF
TRBV7-2	NA	14	NA	TRBJ1-1	TGTGCCAGCAGCTTAGCGGCAATGAACACTGAAGCTTTCTTT	CASSLAAMNTEAFF
TRBV19	NA	14	NA	TRBJ2-3	TGTGCCAGTAGTCCCCGGTCCTCCACAGATACGCAGTATTTT	CASSPRSSTDTQYF
TRBV15	NA	15	TRBD1	TRBJ2-3	TGTGCCACCAGCAGGACAGGGGACCTAACAGATACGCAGTATTTT	CATSRTGDLTDTQYF
TRBV19	NA	14	NA	TRBJ1-1	TGTGCCAGTACCGAACAGGCCATAAACACTGAAGCTTTCTTT	CASTEQAINTEAFF
TRBV5-1	NA	12	NA	TRBJ2-1	TGCGCCAGCGGCGCAGGGTACAATGAGCAGTTCTTC	CASGAGYNEQFF
TRBV14	NA	12	NA	TRBJ2-7	TGTGCCAGCAGCCAGTTTGGGGGGGAGCAGTACTTC	CASSQFGGEQYF
TRBV5-4	NA	16	TRBD1	TRBJ2-3	TGTGCCAGCAGCTTGGGCCGGGACAGGGTGGCGGATACGCAGTATTTT	CASSLGRDRVADTQYF
TRBV30	once	13	TRBD1	TRBJ2-7	TGTGCCTGGAGTTGGGACAGGGTCTCCGAGCAGTACTTC	CAWSWDRVSEQYF
TRBV7-2	NA	15	TRBD1	TRBJ1-4	TGTGCCAGCAGCCCCCAGGGGGGGGGTGGTGAAAAACTGTTTTTT	CASSPQGGGGEKLFF
TRBV7-6	NA	16	NA	TRBJ2-6	TGTGCCAGCAGCTTAGTGGCTAATTCTGGGGCCAACGTCCTGACTTTC	CASSLVANSGANVLTF
TRBV19	NA	11	TRBD1	TRBJ1-2	TGTGCCAGTAGTGTCGGACAGGGGCCGTCCTTC	CASSVGQGPSF
TRBV11-2	NA	13	NA	TRBJ2-2	TGTGCCAGCAGCTTCGGGACAACCGGGGAGCTGTTTTTT	CASSFGTTGELFF
TRBV7-2	NA	13	NA	TRBJ2-1	TGTGCCAGCAGCCTCCGGGACGCTAATGAGCAGTTCTTC	CASSLRDANEQFF
TRBV6-5	NA	14	TRBD1	TRBJ1-2	TGTGCCAGCAGTCCCGGACAGGATCGATATGGCTACACCTTC	CASSPGQDRYGYTF
TRBV13	NA	16	NA	TRBJ2-7	TGTGCCAGCAGCCCCACCGGGACAACTAACTCCTACGAGCAGTACTTC	CASSPTGTTNSYEQYF
TRBV29-1	NA	14	TRBD1	TRBJ2-7	TGCAGCGTGATTGCCGGGACAGGGGGGTACGAGCAGTACTTC	CSVIAGTGGYEQYF
TRBV6-5	NA	15	NA	TRBJ1-6	TGTGCCAGCAGCCAGGCCAGAATTAGTAATTCACCCCTCCACTTT	CASSQARISNSPLHF
TRBV19	NA	16	TRBD1	TRBJ1-3	TGTGCCAGTAGTCGGACAGGGGACCTCTCTGGAAACACCATATATTTT	CASSRTGDLSGNTIYF
TRBV7-2	NA	14	TRBD2	TRBJ2-7	TGTGCCAGCAGCCGGGGACTAGCGGGCTACGAGCAGTACTTC	CASSRGLAGYEQYF
TRBV3-1/TRBV3-2	NA	14	TRBD1	TRBJ1-2	TGTGCCAGCAGCCTACAGGGGGCGATCGATGGCTACACCTTC	CASSLQGAIDGYTF
TRBV29-1	NA	14	NA	TRBJ2-4	TGCAGCGTTGCGGTCCCGGGGGCCAAAAACATTCAGTACTTC	CSVAVPGAKNIQYF
TRBV24-1	NA	13	TRBD1	TRBJ1-1	TGTGCCACCAGTGATGACAGGGTCACTGAAGCTTTCTTT	CATSDDRVTEAFF
TRBV28	NA	14	NA	TRBJ1-4	TGTGCCAGCAGTAGCAATCTAGGGAATGAAAAACTGTTTTTT	CASSSNLGNEKLFF
TRBV9	NA	16	TRBD2	TRBJ2-7	TGTGCCAGCAGCCCCCCCGGGACTACGGCTCCCTACGAGCAGTACTTC	CASSPPGTTAPYEQYF
TRBV15	NA	16	NA	TRBJ1-1	TGTGCCACCAGCAGAGGGGGGACGTCGCCGGCTCCCGAAGCTTTCTTT	CATSRGGTSPAPEAFF
TRBV18	NA	15	NA	TRBJ2-7	TGTGCCAGCTCACCTCCCCCGGGGGCTGCCTACGAGCAGTACTTC	CASSPPPGAAYEQYF
TRBV28	NA	14	NA	TRBJ1-5	TGTGCCAGCAGTTTAAGGTATAGCAATCAGCCCCAGCATTTT	CASSLRYSNQPQHF
TRBV6-5	NA	13	NA	TRBJ1-1	TGTGCCAGCGATCGCCCAGGGACCAATGAAGCTTTCTTT	CASDRPGTNEAFF
TRBV19	NA	14	TRBD1	TRBJ1-2	TGTGCCAGTAGACCACAGGGGAGTGACTATGGCTACACCTTC	CASRPQGSDYGYTF
TRBV10-3	NA	18	TRBD1	TRBJ1-5	TGTGCCATCAGTGAGAATTGGGACAGGGGAGGGGACAATCAGCCCCAGCATTTT	CAISENWDRGGDNQPQHF
TRBV7-9	NA	17	NA	TRBJ1-2	TGTGCCAGCAGCTTAGTGAAGGGCGGTTTCCCTAACTATGGCTACACCTTC	CASSLVKGGFPNYGYTF
TRBV5-4	NA	14	TRBD2	TRBJ2-1	TGTGCCAGCAGCTTGGCGACCCGGGGGGATGAGCAGTTCTTC	CASSLATRGDEQFF
TRBV9	NA	15	TRBD2	TRBJ2-3	TGTGCCAGCAGCCCTGGGGCGGGAGGGAGAGATACGCAGTATTTT	CASSPGAGGRDTQYF
TRBV30	NA	13	NA	TRBJ1-2	TGTGCCTGGACGGGCAGTTCAGACTATGGCTACACCTTC	CAWTGSSDYGYTF
TRBV15	NA	15	NA	TRBJ1-5	TGTGCCACCAGCAGAGATGGATATAGCAATCAGCCCCAGCATTTT	CATSRDGYSNQPQHF
TRBV7-2	NA	13	NA	TRBJ1-4	TGTGCCAGCAGCTCAGGGACGAGTGAAAAACTGTTTTTT	CASSSGTSEKLFF